This T cell receptor (beta chain) was profiled in a study of T cells in Graves' hyperthyroidism and ophthalmopathy. General study findings and limits: For ophthalmopathy, model prediction preceded onset by a median around 7 months.

This clonotype was seen just once. The antigen is unknown. A junction boundary mismatches the germline segment, possibly from a read error. The germline V gene has CDR1 KGHSH and CDR2 LQKENI. The CDR3 extends over 14 amino acids. The CDR3 regions of TCR beta were amplified from RNA transcripts. HTBI primers drove first-round RT-PCR of the TCR CDR3. Each CDR3 protein is one row after TCRdb ran MiXCR on the multiplex PCR reads. The sample gives 690,000 or so distinct CDR3 sequences, about 17% of which show up once; approximately 15% is in the top ten. The sequence derives from a woman aged 45-65 years with Graves' hyperthyroidism that later progressed to Graves' ophthalmopathy. This sequence joins TRBV18 and TRBJ1-3; D might be TRBD1 (6 bases). The sequenced material came from blood. Here the CDR3 reads CASSPTKGGNTMYF. The CDR3 DNA follows: TGTGCCAGCTCACCAACGAAAGGGGGAAACACCATGTATTTT.